These 20 T cell receptor beta chains were all obtained from the same sample, sequenced in a study of CD8 T cells in Susac syndrome. An input of roughly 0.5 to 1 ug of RNA was subjected to reverse transcription using random hexamers. TCRdb called the immunoSEQ multiplex PCR reads again in MiXCR, with one record for every CDR3 protein. The data hold about 240,000 distinct CDR3 sequences, with almost 97% observed a single time. Source material: CD4+ T cells from PBMCs. The receptor set was obtained from a human donor with Susac syndrome.

This chain connects TRBV12-3 or TRBV12-4 to TRBJ1-2; no definite D call. V was trimmed by 3 bases and J by 7 bases, leaving 12 bases between them. The CDR3 totals 13 residues. The CDR3 loop reads CASSFGELGGYTF. DNA of the CDR3: TGTGCCAGCAGTTTTGGAGAACTAGGTGGCTACACCTTC.

The chain links TRBV29-1 to TRBJ1-1, with 9 nucleotides matching TRBD1. CDR3 length: 13 residues. The germline CDR1 and CDR2 sequences are SQVTM and ANQGSEA. V lost 7 bases, J lost 5 bases, and 8 bases stayed unmatched. The CDR3 sequence is CSGATGGLTEAFF. The CDR3, as DNA: TGCAGCGGTGCGACAGGGGGTTTGACTGAAGCTTTCTTT.

A single count supports this clonotype. The chain has TRBV23-1 and TRBJ1-1; D is unresolved. Being an ORF, TRBV23-1 has a function that is uncertain. The CDR3 runs to 15 residues. Trimming cost V 2 bases and J 1 base, with 11 bases left between them. Written as DNA, the CDR3 is TGCGCCAGCAGTCAAGGTGTCGGAAAGAACACTGAAGCTTTCTTT. It yields the protein CASSQGVGKNTEAFF.

V and J are TRBV25-1 and TRBJ1-2; D might be TRBD1 (5 bases). Germline CDR1 and CDR2: MGHDK and SYGVNS. Trimming pared 7 bases from V and 2 bases from J, leaving 14 bases between. CDR3 length: 14 residues. The CDR3 DNA follows: TGTGCCAGCATAGGGGCTGCAGTAAACTATGGCTACACCTTC. Translated, it gives CASIGAAVNYGYTF.

V and J are TRBV4-1 and TRBJ1-2; a possible D gene is TRBD1 (5 bases). The ends were cut back, 6 bases at V and 8 bases at J, with 16 bases in the middle. The germline CDR1 and CDR2 sequences are MGHRA and YSYEKL. CDR3 length equals 13 residues. The CDR3 DNA reads TGCGCCAGCAGGGTAATCGGCGGGGGAGGCTACACCTTC. It encodes CASRVIGGGGYTF.

The chain has TRBV20-1 and TRBJ2-2, with TRBD2 matching 11 bases. Germline V gene lookup returns CDR1 DFQATT and CDR2 SNEGSKA (reference sequence). V was pared by 5 bases and J by 7 bases, with 6 bases of the junction left unmatched. The CDR3 is 14 amino acids. This CDR3 is CSALKGTSGGELFF. CDR3 DNA sequence: TGCAGTGCTCTCAAAGGGACTAGCGGCGGGGAGCTGTTTTTT.

The chain has TRBV18 and TRBJ2-7; the match to TRBD1 covers 7 bases. CDR1 and CDR2 (germline): KGHSH, LQKENI. Trimming removed 3 bases from V and 2 bases from J; junction bases left unmatched: 1. The CDR3 has 13 residues. The CDR3 nucleotides are TGTGCCAGCTCACCCGACAGGGCCTACGAGCAGTACTTC. Translating it yields CASSPDRAYEQYF. Full variable domain (outside the CDR3, taken from reference TRBV18 and TRBJ2-7): NAGVMQNPRHLVRRRGQEARLRCSPMKGHSHVYWYRQLPEEGLKFMVYLQKENIIDESGMPKERFSAEFPKEGPSILRIQQVVRGDSAAYFCASSPDRAYEQYFGPGTRLTVT.

The V call is TRBV30, the J call TRBJ2-2; 7 bases match TRBD1. This CDR3 contains 15 residues. Trimming took 4 bases from V and 3 from J; bases not matched to a gene: 8. The V gene's germline CDR1 is GTSNPN and CDR2 SVGIG (reference sequence). This CDR3 reads CAWIGDRVDTGELFF. The CDR3 bases are TGTGCCTGGATAGGCGACAGGGTGGACACCGGGGAGCTGTTTTTT.

The chain joins TRBV20-1 to TRBJ2-1; TRBD2 agrees at 13 bases. The germline gives CDR1 DFQATT, CDR2 SNEGSKA (reference sequence). This CDR3 has 14 amino acids. V lost 6 bases to trimming and J lost 9 bases; unmatched junction nucleotides: 8. The CDR3 DNA is TGCAGTGCCGGACTAGCGGGAGAGTCGTTTGAGCAGTTCTTC. Protein product: CSAGLAGESFEQFF.

This chain connects TRBV20-1 to TRBJ2-1; 14 bases are shared with TRBD2. CDR1 DFQATT and CDR2 SNEGSKA come from the germline V gene (reference sequence). This CDR3 is built from 14 residues. V gave up 6 bases and J gave up 6 bases; unmatched junction bases: 4. CDR3 loop: CSARLAGGPNEQFF. CDR3 nucleotide sequence: TGCAGTGCGAGACTAGCGGGAGGGCCCAATGAGCAGTTCTTC.

The V and J genes are TRBV24-1 and TRBJ2-5; 7 nucleotides align to TRBD1. V was clipped by 5 bases and J by 5 bases; unmatched bases: 4. The germline gives CDR1 KGHDR, CDR2 SFDVKD. CDR3 length: 13 residues. CDR3 residues: CATSGLQGETQYF. CDR3 in DNA: TGTGCCACCAGTGGATTACAGGGGGAGACCCAGTACTTC.

This clonotype was detected once. The V and J genes are TRBV7-9 and TRBJ1-2; 7 nucleotides align to TRBD1. Unmatched junction bases numbered 10, after V lost 5 bases and J lost 7 bases. The length of the CDR3 is 14 residues. Per germline, CDR1 SEHNR and CDR2 FQNEAQ (reference sequence). The CDR3 loop is CASSRRDSLRGYTF. The CDR3 bases are TGTGCCAGCAGCCGCCGGGACAGTTTGCGTGGCTACACCTTC.

The table lists this clonotype with a count of one. The CDR3 region is CASSWRTGNPYNEQFF. In DNA, the CDR3 is TGTGCCAGCAGCTGGAGGACAGGGAACCCCTACAATGAGCAGTTCTTC. The chain recombines TRBV14 with TRBJ2-1, with 8 bases lining up with TRBD1. J lost 2 bases, V lost 5 bases, and 8 bases had no gene match. Germline loops: CDR1 SGHDN, CDR2 FVKESK. This CDR3 has 16 residues.

The CDR3 loop is CASSLDPGEVYNEQFF. The CDR3, as DNA: TGTGCCAGCAGCTTAGATCCGGGAGAGGTTTACAATGAGCAGTTCTTC. This chain connects TRBV7-9 to TRBJ2-1; weak D call: TRBD2 (6 bases). The CDR3 has 16 residues. Germline V CDR1 and CDR2: SEHNR, FQNEAQ (reference sequence). Trimming pared 1 base from V and 4 bases from J, leaving 14 bases between.

In regard to this clonotype: At one of its ends the junction is not consistent with the germline gene, which may arise from a read error. This rearrangement joins TRBV11-2 to TRBJ2-5; D is unresolved. The V gene's germline CDR1 is SGHAT and CDR2 FQNNGV. The CDR3 runs to 11 residues. CDR3 nucleotides: TGTGCCAGCAGCCGTCGGACCCCCATGGACTTC. Encoded protein: CASSRRTPMDF.

The V and J genes are TRBV7-9 and TRBJ2-1; 8 nucleotides line up with TRBD2. With V trimmed by 5 bases and J by 6 bases, 12 bases remained unmatched. This CDR3 region has 16 residues. Germline-derived CDR1 and CDR2 are SEHNR and FQNEAQ (reference sequence). This CDR3 is CASSRGPGGAINEQFF. The DNA for the CDR3 is TGTGCCAGCAGCCGAGGCCCGGGAGGGGCGATCAATGAGCAGTTCTTC.

V usage is TRBV20-1 and J usage is TRBJ1-2, with a tentative D call TRBD1 (5 bases). CDR1 and CDR2 from the germline V gene are DFQATT and SNEGSKA (reference sequence). The length of the CDR3 is 15 residues. The ends were cut back, 3 bases at V and 4 bases at J, with 18 bases in the middle. CDR3 sequence: CSASQTETLIYGYTF. The CDR3 DNA follows: TGCAGTGCTAGCCAGACAGAGACTCTCATCTATGGCTACACCTTC.

The chain's CDR3 is CASSLASGGRDEQFF. CDR3 bases: TGTGCCAGCAGTTTGGCCTCAGGGGGCCGGGATGAGCAGTTCTTC. The rearrangement uses TRBV28 and TRBJ2-1, with TRBD1 matching over 8 bases. J was trimmed by 8 bases and V by 3 bases; bases with no gene match: 9. This CDR3 has 15 residues. The germline V gene has CDR1 MDHEN and CDR2 SYDVKM.

This sequence joins TRBV4-1 and TRBJ1-2, with 8 bases matching TRBD1. After removal of 0 bases from V and 9 bases from J, the junction contained 3 bases not matched to a gene. The CDR3 has 13 residues. Germline values: CDR1 MGHRA, CDR2 YSYEKL. CDR3 nucleotides: TGCGCCAGCAGCCAAGAGGACAGGGCTCGCTACACCTTC. It translates to CASSQEDRARYTF.

The chain joins TRBV28 to TRBJ2-7, with D perhaps TRBD2 (5 bases). The CDR3 extends over 13 amino acids. Germline loops: CDR1 MDHEN, CDR2 SYDVKM. V lost 6 bases and J lost 4, with 13 bases in between. The DNA of the CDR3 is TGTGCCAGCAGGTCGGGGTTGACATACGAGCAGTACTTC. It yields the protein CASRSGLTYEQYF.